This T cell receptor (beta chain) originates from a study of control samples from healthy donors and cancer patients. Germline V CDR1 and CDR2: SGHTA, FQGNSA. Trimming cost V 0 bases and J 7 bases; bases outside gene matches: 0. The length of the CDR3 is 13 residues. Sequenced by immunoSEQ multiplex PCR; TCRdb stores in-frame clones only, minus some. Of 75,000 to 90,000 clones in the sample, approximately 90% were seen once. The clonotype was recovered from a man in his fifties in good health. V and J are TRBV7-2 and TRBJ2-1, with TRBD2 matching over 7 bases. The source material was blood. The CDR3 here is CASSLAGGNEQFF. The CDR3 DNA sequence: TGTGCCAGCAGCTTAGCGGGGGGGAATGAGCAGTTCTTC.